This TCR beta chain is drawn from a study of T cells in Graves' hyperthyroidism and ophthalmopathy. Study as a whole: Blood was drawn when the patient was first diagnosed and still untreated.

This CDR3 has 17 residues. V lost 5 bases, J lost 8 bases, and 15 bases stayed unmatched. CDR1 and CDR2 (germline): SGHTA, FQGTGA. Patients with ophthalmopathy all had a Clinical Activity Score of at least 3, a NOSPECS grade of at least 4 and duration under 3 months. Based on clinical symptoms, serum thyroxine and TRAb, thyroid ultrasound and orbital computed tomography, diagnoses were reached. The PBMCs were taken from roughly 9.3 ml of fresh peripheral blood. Amplification of TCR beta CDR3 regions used RNA as the template. HTBI primers drove first-round RT-PCR of the TCR CDR3. TCRdb analysed the multiplex PCR reads with MiXCR anew, one entry per CDR3 protein. This table holds 550,000 to 600,000 distinct CDR3 sequences, more than 13% found once.

This sequence joins TRBV7-3 and TRBJ2-1; 10 bases match TRBD2. Sequences were obtained from blood. The clonotype comes from a woman under 30 with Graves' ophthalmopathy. The CDR3: CASSPKGLAGVGDEQFF. CDR3 sequence (DNA): TGTGCCAGCAGCCCAAAAGGCCTAGCGGGAGTGGGGGATGAGCAGTTCTTC.